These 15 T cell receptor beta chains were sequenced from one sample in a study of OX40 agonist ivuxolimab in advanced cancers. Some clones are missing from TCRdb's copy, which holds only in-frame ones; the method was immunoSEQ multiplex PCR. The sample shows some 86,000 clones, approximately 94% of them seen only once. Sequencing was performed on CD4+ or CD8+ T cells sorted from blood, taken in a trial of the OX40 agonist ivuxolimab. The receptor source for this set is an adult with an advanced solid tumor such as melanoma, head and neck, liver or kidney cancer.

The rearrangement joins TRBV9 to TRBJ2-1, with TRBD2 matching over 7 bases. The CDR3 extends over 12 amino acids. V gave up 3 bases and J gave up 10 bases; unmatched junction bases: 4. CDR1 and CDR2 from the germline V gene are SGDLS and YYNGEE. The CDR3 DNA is TGTGCCAGCAGCGCCCGGGACTACGAGCAGTTCTTC. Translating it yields CASSARDYEQFF.

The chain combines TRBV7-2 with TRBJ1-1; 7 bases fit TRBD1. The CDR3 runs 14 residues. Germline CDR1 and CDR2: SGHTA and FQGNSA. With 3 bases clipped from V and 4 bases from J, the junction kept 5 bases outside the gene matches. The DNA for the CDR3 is TGTGCCAGCAGCTTCAACAGGGGCGTCACTGAAGCTTTCTTT. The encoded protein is CASSFNRGVTEAFF.

The CDR3 reads CASSQPGLASTGELFF. The CDR3 nucleotides read TGTGCCAGCAGCCAACCTGGACTAGCGAGTACCGGGGAGCTGTTTTTT. V is TRBV7-3 and J is TRBJ2-2, with 9 bases matching TRBD2. This CDR3 comprises 16 residues. Germline CDR1 and CDR2: SGHTA and FQGTGA. V dropped 5 bases and J dropped 5; count of bases not matched to a gene: 9.

The CDR3 nucleotides are TGTGCCAGTAGCTTAAATTTAGTAGGGGCAGGGGACCAGCCCCAGCATTTT. This codes for CASSLNLVGAGDQPQHF. This rearrangement joins TRBV19 to TRBJ1-5; the D gene is possibly TRBD1 (6 bases). The length of the CDR3 is 17 residues. Germline V gives CDR1 LNHDA, CDR2 SQIVND (reference sequence). V was trimmed by 6 bases and J by 7 bases, leaving 25 bases between them.

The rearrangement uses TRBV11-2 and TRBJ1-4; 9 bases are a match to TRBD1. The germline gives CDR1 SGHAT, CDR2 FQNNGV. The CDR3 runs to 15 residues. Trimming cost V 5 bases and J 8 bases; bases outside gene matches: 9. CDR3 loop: CASSLHRGLEEKLFF. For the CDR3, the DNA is TGTGCCAGCAGCCTCCACAGGGGGCTTGAGGAAAAACTGTTTTTT.

The CDR3 spells CASRGRGGELFF. The CDR3 DNA reads TGTGCCAGCAGGGGTCGGGGTGGGGAGCTGTTTTTT. The V and J genes are TRBV28 and TRBJ2-2, with a tentative D call TRBD2 (5 bases). The CDR3 contains 12 residues. Germline CDR1 MDHEN, CDR2 SYDVKM. Between the trimmed V and J ends, which lost 6 bases and 8 bases, there was a span of 10 bases.

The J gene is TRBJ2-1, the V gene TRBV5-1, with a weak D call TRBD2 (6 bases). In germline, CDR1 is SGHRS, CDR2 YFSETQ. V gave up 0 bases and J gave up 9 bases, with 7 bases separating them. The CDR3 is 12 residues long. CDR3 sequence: CASSLGSGEQFF. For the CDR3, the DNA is TGCGCCAGCAGCTTGGGTAGCGGTGAGCAGTTCTTC.

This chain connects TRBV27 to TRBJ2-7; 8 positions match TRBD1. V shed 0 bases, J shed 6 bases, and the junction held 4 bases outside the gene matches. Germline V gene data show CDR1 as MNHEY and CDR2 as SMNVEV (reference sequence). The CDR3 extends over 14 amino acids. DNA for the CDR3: TGTGCCAGCAGTTTATCGTGGGACAGGCCCGAGCAGTACTTC. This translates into CASSLSWDRPEQYF.

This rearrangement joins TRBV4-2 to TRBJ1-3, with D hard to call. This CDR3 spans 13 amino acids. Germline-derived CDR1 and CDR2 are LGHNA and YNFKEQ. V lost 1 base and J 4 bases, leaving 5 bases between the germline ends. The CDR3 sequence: CASSQVTGNTIYF. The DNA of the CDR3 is TGTGCCAGCAGCCAAGTCACAGGAAACACCATATATTTT.

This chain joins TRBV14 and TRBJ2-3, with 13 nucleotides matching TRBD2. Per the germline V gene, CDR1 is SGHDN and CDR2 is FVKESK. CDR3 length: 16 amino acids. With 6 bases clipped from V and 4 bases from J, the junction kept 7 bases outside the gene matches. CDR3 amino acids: CASSLTSGRAADTQYF. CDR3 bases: TGTGCCAGCAGTCTTACTAGCGGGAGGGCCGCAGATACGCAGTATTTT.

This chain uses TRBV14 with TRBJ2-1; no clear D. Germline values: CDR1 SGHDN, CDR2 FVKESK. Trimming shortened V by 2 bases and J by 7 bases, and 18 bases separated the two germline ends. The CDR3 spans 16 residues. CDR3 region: CASSQRHRALGNEQFF. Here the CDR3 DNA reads TGTGCCAGCAGCCAAAGACACCGGGCCCTTGGGAATGAGCAGTTCTTC.

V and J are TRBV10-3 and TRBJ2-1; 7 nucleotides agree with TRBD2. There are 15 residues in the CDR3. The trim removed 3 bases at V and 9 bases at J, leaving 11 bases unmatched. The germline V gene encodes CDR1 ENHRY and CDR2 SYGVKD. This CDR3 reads CAISDREDTGPEQFF. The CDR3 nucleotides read TGTGCCATCAGTGACCGGGAGGACACCGGCCCTGAGCAGTTCTTC.

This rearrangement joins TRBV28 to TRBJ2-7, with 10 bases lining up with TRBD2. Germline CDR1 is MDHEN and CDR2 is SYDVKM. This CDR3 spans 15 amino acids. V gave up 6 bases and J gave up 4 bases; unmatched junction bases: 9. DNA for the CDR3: TGTGCCAGCAGCCTCGCTAGCGGGAGATTTTACGAGCAGTACTTC. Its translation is CASSLASGRFYEQYF.

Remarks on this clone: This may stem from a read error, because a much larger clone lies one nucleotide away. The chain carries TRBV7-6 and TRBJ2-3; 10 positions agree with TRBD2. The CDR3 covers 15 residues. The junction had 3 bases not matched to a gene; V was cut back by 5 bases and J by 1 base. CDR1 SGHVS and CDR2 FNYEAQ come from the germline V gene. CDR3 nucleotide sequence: TGTGCCAGCAGCCCCGGGACTAGCGGCACAGATACGCAGTATTTT. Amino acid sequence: CASSPGTSGTDTQYF.

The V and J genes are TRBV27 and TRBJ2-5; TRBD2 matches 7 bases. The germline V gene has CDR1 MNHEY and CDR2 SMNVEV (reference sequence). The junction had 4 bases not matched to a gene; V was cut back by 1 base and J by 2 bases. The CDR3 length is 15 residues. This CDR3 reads CASSLWGLTQETQYF. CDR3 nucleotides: TGTGCCAGCAGTTTATGGGGACTAACTCAAGAGACCCAGTACTTC.